Shown below are 15 T cell receptor beta chains from a single sample sequenced in a study of T cell repertoires in cytomegalovirus infection. Antigen specificity for these receptors is unknown. MiXCR, applied by TCRdb to the reads, yields one record per CDR3 protein. The table records some 130,000 distinct CDR3 sequences, roughly a quarter of them present only once. The sample comprised PBMCs, sequenced either directly or after in vitro stimulation (not recorded which). These receptors all come from a human donor in good health (CMV status not recorded). Some clones in this sample may be carry-over from other donors' samples.

This clonotype showed up many times. The chain has TRBV12-3 or TRBV12-4 and TRBJ2-4; 9 positions match TRBD1. V lost 3 bases and J lost 0; bases outside the gene matches: 9. This CDR3 has 18 residues. The CDR3 loop is CASSFTGGAGLAKNIQYF. The CDR3 DNA sequence: TGTGCCAGCAGTTTCACAGGGGGCGCGGGACTAGCCAAAAACATTCAGTACTTC.

This clonotype was detected only a few times. This rearrangement joins TRBV12-3 or TRBV12-4 to TRBJ1-1; TRBD1 might be the D (5 bases). The CDR3 runs to 14 residues. Trimming shortened V by 2 bases and J by 8 bases, and 15 bases separated the two germline ends. The CDR3, as DNA: TGTGCCAGCAGTTTATCACTACCGACAGCCGAAGCTTTCTTT. Amino acids: CASSLSLPTAEAFF.

Here the CDR3 reads CAISESLAGEGEQYF. For the CDR3, the DNA is TGTGCCATCAGTGAGTCGTTAGCGGGAGAGGGAGAGCAGTACTTC. V and J are TRBV10-3 and TRBJ2-7; 9 bases match TRBD2. The CDR3 covers 15 residues. V shed 0 bases and J 7 bases; nucleotides not matched to a gene: 7. Germline V gene lookup returns CDR1 ENHRY and CDR2 SYGVKD.

This clonotype was seen more than once but under ten times. The V gene is TRBV27, the J gene TRBJ2-7; TRBD2 matches 8 bases. The ends lost 8 bases at V and 7 bases at J; junction bases unmatched: 7. This CDR3 spans 12 amino acids. Per the germline V gene, CDR1 is MNHEY and CDR2 is SMNVEV (reference sequence). For the CDR3, the DNA is TGTGCCAGCGGGCTAGCGGGTCAAGAGCAGTACGTC. This gives the protein CASGLAGQEQYV.

CDR3 region: CATSRRTGNTEAFF. CDR3 in DNA: TGTGCCACCAGCAGGCGGACGGGGAACACTGAAGCTTTCTTT. J is TRBJ1-1 and V is TRBV15; D remains unclear. Germline V gene sequence: CDR1 LNHNV, CDR2 YYDKDF (reference sequence). V dropped 3 bases and J dropped 1 base, with 9 bases sitting between them. The CDR3 is 14 residues long.

This clonotype showed up just a few times. The chain couples TRBV18 to TRBJ2-1; no clear D. V was cut by 0 bases and J by 8 bases, with 23 bases left in between. Looked up from germline, CDR1 is KGHSH and CDR2 is LQKENI. CDR3 size: 18 residues. The CDR3 reads CASSPPHLGQSWIYEQFF. CDR3 DNA: TGTGCCAGCTCACCACCCCACCTAGGGCAGTCCTGGATCTATGAGCAGTTCTTC.

The gene calls are TRBV24-1 and TRBJ2-2; TRBD1 agrees at 11 bases. The V segment lost 3 bases and the J segment 4 bases; nucleotides outside the gene matches: 3. Looked up from germline, CDR1 is KGHDR and CDR2 is SFDVKD. This CDR3 contains 16 residues. Written as DNA, the CDR3 is TGTGCCACCAGTGATCAGGGACAGGGGGGCACCGGGGAGCTGTTTTTT. Its translation: CATSDQGQGGTGELFF.

This clonotype was observed a few times. This chain uses TRBV7-9 with TRBJ1-1; a weak D match, TRBD1 (6 bases). Looked up from germline, CDR1 is SEHNR and CDR2 is FQNEAQ (reference sequence). The CDR3 loop spans 15 amino acids. The V end lost 2 bases, the J end lost 1 base, and 11 bases lay between the germline ends. The DNA for the CDR3 is TGTGCCAGCAGCTTACTCGGGACACAGAACACTGAAGCTTTCTTT. Translated, it gives CASSLLGTQNTEAFF.

The V gene is TRBV19, the J gene TRBJ1-5, with 12 bases fitting TRBD1. CDR1 and CDR2 (germline): LNHDA, SQIVND (reference sequence). V lost 5 bases and J lost 1; bases outside the gene matches: 6. CDR3 length equals 17 residues. The CDR3 reads CASSPGQGASSNQPQHF. CDR3 DNA: TGTGCCAGTAGTCCGGGACAGGGGGCTTCGAGCAATCAGCCCCAGCATTTT.

J is TRBJ2-3 and V is TRBV27, with D unresolved. The CDR3 length is 13 residues. Trimming stripped 6 bases from V and 0 bases from J, with 7 bases between. Per the germline V gene, CDR1 is MNHEY and CDR2 is SMNVEV (reference sequence). DNA of the CDR3: TGTGCCAGCAGAGTAACTAGCACAGATACGCAGTATTTT. Residues: CASRVTSTDTQYF.

The J gene is TRBJ2-4, the V gene TRBV2, with 9 positions matching TRBD1. This CDR3 is 14 amino acids long. Trimming cost V 7 bases and J 9 bases; bases outside gene matches: 10. The germline CDR1 and CDR2 sequences are SNHLY and FYNNEI. As DNA, the CDR3 is TGTGCCAGCACCGTGGGACAGGGATCTGCCATTCAGTACTTC. This encodes CASTVGQGSAIQYF. The full variable domain, rest sourced from reference TRBV2 and TRBJ2-4, is EPEVTQTPSHQVTQMGQEVILRCVPISNHLYFYWYRQILGQKVEFLVSFYNNEISEKSEIFDDQFSVERPDGSNFTLKIRSTKLEDSAMYFCASTVGQGSAIQYFGAGTRLSVL.

This clonotype occurred a few times. The chain employs TRBV20-1 and TRBJ2-1, with unresolved D. Trimming stripped 1 base from V and 2 bases from J, with 18 bases between. Germline CDR1 is DFQATT and CDR2 is SNEGSKA (reference sequence). The CDR3 totals 17 residues. Written as DNA, the CDR3 is TGCAGTGCTAGAGCCCCCTCGGTGGAGAAGCCCTACAATGAGCAGTTCTTC. This encodes CSARAPSVEKPYNEQFF.

This clonotype was counted between two and nine times. The chain recombines TRBV6-1 with TRBJ2-2; tentatively, D is TRBD2 (7 bases). Germline-derived CDR1 and CDR2 are MNHNS and SASEGT. The CDR3 loop spans 16 amino acids. V was pared by 5 bases and J by 1 base, with 14 bases between. The CDR3 DNA is TGTGCCAGCAGTCCCCGAGGGGGGGGGAACACCGGGGAGCTGTTTTTT. Translation: CASSPRGGGNTGELFF.

This clonotype was seen just once. V usage is TRBV4-1 and J usage is TRBJ2-7, with 9 bases fitting TRBD1. The CDR3 has 16 residues. Germline V CDR1 and CDR2: MGHRA, YSYEKL. The trim removed 3 bases at V and 6 bases at J, leaving 12 bases unmatched. The CDR3 loop reads CASSHRPGQGSGEQYF. CDR3 DNA sequence: TGCGCCAGCAGCCACAGACCGGGACAGGGCTCGGGCGAGCAGTACTTC.

This clonotype has a handful of counts. The chain recombines TRBV19 with TRBJ2-5; D is uncertain. Trimming stripped 9 bases from V and 0 bases from J, with 8 bases between. Per germline, CDR1 LNHDA and CDR2 SQIVND (reference sequence). The CDR3 consists of 12 residues. The CDR3 is CASGPNQETQYF. CDR3 coding DNA: TGTGCCAGCGGGCCCAACCAAGAGACCCAGTACTTC.